The 5 T cell receptor beta chains listed next were all sequenced from one sample in a study of human T cells and chemical hapten exposure. TCRdb re-derived calls from the RACE reads in MiXCR, one entry per CDR3 protein. The sample includes roughly 200,000 distinct CDR3 sequences, under 25% seen only once; the top ten take 2% to 3%. Documented time point: patch test 3, about 24 weeks after DPC sensitization. Treatment in this sample: therapeutic diphenylcyclopropenone sensitization with weekly scalp DPC. Sequenced material: whole blood, taken in connection with sensitization to the hapten diphenylcyclopropenone (DPC). The receptors originated from a woman aged 35 to 49 with alopecia areata. Some clones in this sample may be carry-over from other donors' samples.

The rearrangement joins TRBV10-3 to TRBJ2-7; D ambiguous. The germline gives CDR1 ENHRY, CDR2 SYGVKD. The CDR3 consists of 15 residues. Trimming stripped 0 bases from V and 2 bases from J, with 11 bases between. This CDR3 is CAISESAMSAYEQYF. The CDR3 nucleotides read TGTGCCATCAGTGAGTCAGCCATGTCCGCCTACGAGCAGTACTTC.

The sample holds a few counts of this clonotype. The J gene is TRBJ2-2, the V gene TRBV4-2; maybe TRBD2 (6 bases). There are 17 residues in the CDR3. Germline-derived CDR1 and CDR2 are LGHNA and YNFKEQ. Between the trimmed V and J ends, which lost 0 bases and 3 bases, there was a span of 14 bases. This CDR3 is CASSQDLALAYTGELFF. The DNA for the CDR3 is TGTGCCAGCAGCCAAGATCTGGCACTAGCTTACACCGGGGAGCTGTTTTTT.

The chain is built from TRBV4-1 and TRBJ2-7; D ambiguous. This CDR3 has 13 residues. Between the trimmed V and J ends, which lost 3 bases and 1 base, there was a span of 7 bases. Germline-derived CDR1 and CDR2 are MGHRA and YSYEKL. The CDR3 spells CASSQAISYEQYF. The DNA for the CDR3 is TGCGCCAGCAGCCAGGCTATTTCCTACGAGCAGTACTTC.

This clonotype was found a few times. The rearrangement links TRBV6-2 or TRBV6-3 to TRBJ2-1; D possibly uses TRBD1 or TRBD2 (5 bases each). CDR1 is MNHEY, CDR2 SVGEGT, per germline. V gave up 4 bases and J gave up 11 bases, with 12 bases separating them. The CDR3 runs to 12 residues. CDR3 residues: CASSSTGDQQFF. CDR3 coding DNA: TGTGCCAGCAGTTCCACCGGGGACCAGCAGTTCTTC.

This chain uses TRBV5-1 with TRBJ2-2; maybe TRBD2 (5 bases). This CDR3 is built from 14 residues. V shed 1 base and J shed 3 bases, with 7 bases lying between them. The germline V gene has CDR1 SGHRS and CDR2 YFSETQ. The CDR3 sequence is CASSLWRDTGELFF. The CDR3 region has the DNA TGCGCCAGCAGCTTGTGGCGGGACACCGGGGAGCTGTTTTTT. Complete variable domain (other parts from reference TRBV5-1 and TRBJ2-2): KAGVTQTPRYLIKTRGQQVTLSCSPISGHRSVSWYQQTPGQGLQFLFEYFSETQRNKGNFPGRFSGRQFSNSRSEMNVSTLELGDSALYLCASSLWRDTGELFFGEGSRLTVL.